The 14 T cell receptor beta chains in this list originate from one sample, sequenced in a study of T cells in pancreatic ductal adenocarcinoma. Sequencing was performed with immunoSEQ multiplex PCR; in TCRdb, only in-frame clones are kept and a portion is missing. The sample consists of 15,000 to 20,000 clones, about 88% of them appearing once. The selected patients with pancreatic ductal adenocarcinoma had surgery but no neoadjuvant therapy. What was sequenced was PBMCs. These receptors came from a human donor with pancreatic ductal adenocarcinoma.

The chain carries TRBV28 and TRBJ1-3; 9 bases match TRBD1. Trimming at V came to 2 bases and at J to 2 bases, leaving 4 bases not matched to a gene. The germline gives CDR1 MDHEN, CDR2 SYDVKM. There are 16 residues in the CDR3. In DNA form, the CDR3 reads TGTGCCAGCAGTTTACGCGGGACAGGGCCTGGAAACACCATATATTTT. Its translation: CASSLRGTGPGNTIYF.

The V gene is TRBV18, the J gene TRBJ1-4, with TRBD1 matching over 8 bases. CDR3 size: 14 residues. Germline values: CDR1 KGHSH, CDR2 LQKENI. V dropped 6 bases and J dropped 7; count of bases not matched to a gene: 7. CDR3 protein: CASSGQGITEKLFF. CDR3 coding DNA: TGTGCCAGCTCCGGACAGGGTATTACTGAAAAACTGTTTTTT.

The V call is TRBV13, the J call TRBJ1-4, with unresolved D. This CDR3 is 14 amino acids long. Germline V lookup: CDR1 PRHDT, CDR2 FYEKMQ (reference sequence). Trimming took 8 bases from V and 0 from J, leaving 10 bases between them. The CDR3 protein is CASHQASTNEKLFF. For the CDR3, the DNA is TGTGCCAGCCATCAGGCCTCAACTAATGAAAAACTGTTTTTT.

V is TRBV6-5 and J is TRBJ1-5, with TRBD1 matching over 8 bases. The V segment lost 5 bases and the J segment 6 bases; nucleotides outside the gene matches: 3. The germline V gene has CDR1 MNHEY and CDR2 SVGAGI. CDR3 length: 13 amino acids. CDR3 bases: TGTGCCAGCAGTACCGACAGGGGTCAGCCCCAGCATTTT. Translated: CASSTDRGQPQHF.

The J gene is TRBJ1-2, the V gene TRBV7-3, with D possibly matching TRBD1 (5 bases). V was shortened by 5 bases and J by 6 bases, with 13 bases between the two germline ends. The CDR3 is 13 amino acids. The germline gives CDR1 SGHTA, CDR2 FQGTGA. The DNA for the CDR3 is TGTGCCAGCAGCCCCAGCGCGGGGGATGGCTACACCTTC. It is translated as CASSPSAGDGYTF. Complete variable domain (other parts from reference TRBV7-3 and TRBJ1-2): GAGVSQTPSNKVTEKGKYVELRCDPISGHTALYWYRQSLGQGPEFLIYFQGTGAADDSGLPNDRFFAVRPEGSVSTLKIQRTERGDSAVYLCASSPSAGDGYTFGSGTRLTVV.

The chain combines TRBV7-3 with TRBJ2-3; D is perhaps TRBD1 (5 bases). In germline, CDR1 is SGHTA, CDR2 FQGTGA. The CDR3 runs to 13 residues. V was shortened by 5 bases and J by 4 bases, with 10 bases between the two germline ends. The CDR3 region is CASSPAGPDTQYF. The DNA for the CDR3 is TGTGCCAGCAGCCCCGCAGGGCCAGATACGCAGTATTTT.

The chain uses TRBV7-8 and TRBJ1-3; 7 nucleotides line up with TRBD1. The V segment lost 4 bases and the J segment 5 bases; nucleotides outside the gene matches: 14. Germline-derived CDR1 and CDR2 are SGHVS and FQNEAQ. The CDR3 contains 17 residues. This CDR3 is CASSSPFATGRRNTIYF. The CDR3 DNA follows: TGTGCCAGCAGCTCCCCGTTCGCGACAGGGAGGAGAAACACCATATATTTT.

The genes are TRBV11-2 and TRBJ1-1, with 9 bases aligning to TRBD1. Unmatched junction bases numbered 13, after V lost 3 bases and J lost 11 bases. Looked up from germline, CDR1 is SGHAT and CDR2 is FQNNGV. The CDR3 covers 15 residues. The CDR3 spells CASSLGTGTVGEAFF. The CDR3 DNA sequence: TGTGCCAGCAGCTTGGGGACAGGGACGGTTGGGGAGGCTTTCTTT.

The chain combines TRBV28 with TRBJ2-7; 8 bases fit TRBD2. Per the germline V gene, CDR1 is MDHEN and CDR2 is SYDVKM. V dropped 3 bases and J dropped 4; count of bases not matched to a gene: 11. This CDR3 spans 16 amino acids. The CDR3 spells CASSFPSGGGRYEQYF. The CDR3 DNA sequence: TGTGCCAGCAGTTTTCCATCCGGGGGGGGGCGGTACGAGCAGTACTTC.

V gene TRBV11-3 combines with J gene TRBJ2-3, with 10 bases aligning to TRBD2. The CDR3 has 14 residues. With V trimmed by 7 bases and J by 4 bases, 5 bases remained unmatched. Germline V gene lookup returns CDR1 SGHNT and CDR2 YENEEA. DNA for the CDR3: TGTGCCAGCAAAGCGGGGGGGCCTGCAGATACGCAGTATTTT. Translated, it gives CASKAGGPADTQYF.

V and J are TRBV25-1 and TRBJ1-1, with 8 bases lining up with TRBD1. The germline V gene encodes CDR1 MGHDK and CDR2 SYGVNS. J lost 1 base, V lost 6 bases, and 4 bases had no gene match. This CDR3 has 14 residues. Written as DNA, the CDR3 is TGTGCCAGCAGCGGGACAGGTTGGAACACTGAAGCTTTCTTT. Protein: CASSGTGWNTEAFF.

Details on this clone: The sample has other DNA sequences that encode this CDR3 too. The chain combines TRBV6-4 with TRBJ1-1, with D uncertain. The CDR3 is 13 amino acids. V lost 6 bases and J 4 bases, leaving 12 bases between the germline ends. CDR1 is MRHNA, CDR2 SNTAGT, per germline. In nucleotides, the CDR3 is TGTGCCAGCAGCTCGGAGACCTTCACTGAAGCTTTCTTT. Translating it yields CASSSETFTEAFF.

The gene calls are TRBV2 and TRBJ2-5, with 8 bases matching TRBD2. CDR1 and CDR2 from the germline V gene are SNHLY and FYNNEI. V shed 5 bases and J 2 bases; nucleotides not matched to a gene: 7. CDR3 length: 15 amino acids. CDR3 sequence reads: CASSSGGAKQETQYF. In DNA form, the CDR3 reads TGTGCCAGCAGTAGCGGGGGAGCTAAGCAAGAGACCCAGTACTTC.

This chain joins TRBV7-2 and TRBJ1-4, with 11 bases fitting TRBD1. V lost 4 bases, J lost 3 bases, and 10 bases stayed unmatched. The CDR3 has 18 residues. Germline V lookup: CDR1 SGHTA, CDR2 FQGNSA. The CDR3 region is CASSSPIGQGASNEKLFF. CDR3 nucleotide sequence: TGTGCCAGCAGCTCCCCTATAGGACAGGGGGCATCTAATGAAAAACTGTTTTTT.